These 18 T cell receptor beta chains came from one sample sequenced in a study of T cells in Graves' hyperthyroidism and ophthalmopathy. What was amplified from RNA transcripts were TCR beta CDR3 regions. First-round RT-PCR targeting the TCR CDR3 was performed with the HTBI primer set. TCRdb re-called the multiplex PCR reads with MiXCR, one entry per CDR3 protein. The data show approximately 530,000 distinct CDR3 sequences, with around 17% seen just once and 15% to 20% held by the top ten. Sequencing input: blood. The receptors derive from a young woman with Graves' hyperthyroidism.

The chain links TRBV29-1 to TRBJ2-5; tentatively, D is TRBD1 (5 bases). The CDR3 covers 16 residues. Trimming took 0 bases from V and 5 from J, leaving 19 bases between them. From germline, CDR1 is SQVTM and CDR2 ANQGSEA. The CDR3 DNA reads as TGCAGCGTTGAAGATCCTGACACCACCGCAGGGGAGACCCAGTACTTC. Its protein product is CSVEDPDTTAGETQYF.

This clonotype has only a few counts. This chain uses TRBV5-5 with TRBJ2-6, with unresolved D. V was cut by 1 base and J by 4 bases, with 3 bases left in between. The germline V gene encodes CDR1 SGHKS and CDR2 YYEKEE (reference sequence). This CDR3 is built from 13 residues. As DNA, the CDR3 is TGTGCCAGCAGCTTGTGGGGGGCCAACGTCCTGACTTTC. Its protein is CASSLWGANVLTF.

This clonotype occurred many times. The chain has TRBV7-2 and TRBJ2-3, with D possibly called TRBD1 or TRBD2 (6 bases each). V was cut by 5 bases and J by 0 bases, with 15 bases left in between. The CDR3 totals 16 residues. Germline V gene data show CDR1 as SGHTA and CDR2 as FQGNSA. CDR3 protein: CASSPAPGASTDTQYF. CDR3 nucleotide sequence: TGTGCCAGCAGCCCTGCCCCGGGGGCTAGCACAGATACGCAGTATTTT.

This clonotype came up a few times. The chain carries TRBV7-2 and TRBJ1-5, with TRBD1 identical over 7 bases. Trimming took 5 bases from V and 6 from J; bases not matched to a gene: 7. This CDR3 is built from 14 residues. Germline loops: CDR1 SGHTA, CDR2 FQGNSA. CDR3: CASSRDRDRQPQHF. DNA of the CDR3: TGTGCCAGCAGCAGAGACAGGGATCGTCAGCCCCAGCATTTT.

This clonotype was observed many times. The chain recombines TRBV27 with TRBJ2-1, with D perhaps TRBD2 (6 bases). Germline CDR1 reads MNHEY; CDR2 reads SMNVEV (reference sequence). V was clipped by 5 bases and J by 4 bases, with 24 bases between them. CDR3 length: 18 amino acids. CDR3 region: CASSTSPGWGETYNEQFF. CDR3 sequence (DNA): TGTGCCAGCAGTACAAGCCCGGGGTGGGGGGAGACTTACAATGAGCAGTTCTTC.

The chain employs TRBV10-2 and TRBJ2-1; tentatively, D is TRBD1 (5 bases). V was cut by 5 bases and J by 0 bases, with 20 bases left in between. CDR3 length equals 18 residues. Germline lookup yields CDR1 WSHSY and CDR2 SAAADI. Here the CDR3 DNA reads TGCGCCAGCAGTTACCTAGGCTGGGGCGACAACTCCTACAATGAGCAGTTCTTC. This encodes CASSYLGWGDNSYNEQFF.

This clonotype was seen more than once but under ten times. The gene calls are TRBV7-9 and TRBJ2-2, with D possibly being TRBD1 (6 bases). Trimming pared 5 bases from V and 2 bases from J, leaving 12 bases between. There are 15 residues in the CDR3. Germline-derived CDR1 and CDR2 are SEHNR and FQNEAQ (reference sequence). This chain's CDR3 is CASSPDRPNTGELFF. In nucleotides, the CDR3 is TGTGCCAGCAGCCCTGACAGGCCAAACACCGGGGAGCTGTTTTTT.

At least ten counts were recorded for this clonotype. The CDR3 DNA reads TGTGCCAGCAGCTTCCGCCCCGGACTAGCGGGCTACGAGCAGTACTTC. Protein product: CASSFRPGLAGYEQYF. V is TRBV7-2 and J is TRBJ2-7; TRBD2 agrees at 11 bases. CDR3 length: 16 residues. The germline gives CDR1 SGHTA, CDR2 FQGNSA. The V gene end was trimmed by 3 bases and the J gene end by 3 bases; junction bases not matched to a gene: 7.

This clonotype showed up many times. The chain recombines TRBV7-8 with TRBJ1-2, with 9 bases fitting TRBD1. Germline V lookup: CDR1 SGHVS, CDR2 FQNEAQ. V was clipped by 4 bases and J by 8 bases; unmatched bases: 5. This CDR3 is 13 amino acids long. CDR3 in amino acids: CASSSGQGTGYTF. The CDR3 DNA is TGTGCCAGCAGCTCGGGACAGGGAACAGGCTACACCTTC. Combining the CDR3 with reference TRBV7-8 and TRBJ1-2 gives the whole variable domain GAGVSQSPRYKVAKRGQDVALRCDPISGHVSLFWYQQALGQGPEFLTYFQNEAQLDKSGLPSDRFFAERPEGSVSTLKIQRTQQEDSAVYLCASSSGQGTGYTFGSGTRLTVV.

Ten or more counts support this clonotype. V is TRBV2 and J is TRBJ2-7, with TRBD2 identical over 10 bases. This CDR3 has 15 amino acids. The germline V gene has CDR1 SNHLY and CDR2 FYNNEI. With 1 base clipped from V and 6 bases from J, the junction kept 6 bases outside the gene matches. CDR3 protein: CASSEGAGGPSEQYF. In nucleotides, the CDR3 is TGTGCCAGCAGTGAAGGAGCGGGAGGGCCCAGCGAGCAGTACTTC.

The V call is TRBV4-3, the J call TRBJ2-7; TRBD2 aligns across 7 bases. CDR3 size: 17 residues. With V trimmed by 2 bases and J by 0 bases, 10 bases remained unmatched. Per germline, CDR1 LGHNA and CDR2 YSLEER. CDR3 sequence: CASSQNPPRGSSYEQYF. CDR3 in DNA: TGCGCCAGCAGCCAAAATCCCCCGCGGGGGAGCTCCTACGAGCAGTACTTC.

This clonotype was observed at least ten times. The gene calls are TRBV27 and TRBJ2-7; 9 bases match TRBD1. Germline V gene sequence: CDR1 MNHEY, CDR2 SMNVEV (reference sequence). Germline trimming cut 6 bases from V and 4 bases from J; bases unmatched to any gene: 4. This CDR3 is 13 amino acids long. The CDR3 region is CASRGTGKYEQYF. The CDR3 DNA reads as TGTGCCAGCAGAGGGACAGGGAAGTACGAGCAGTACTTC.

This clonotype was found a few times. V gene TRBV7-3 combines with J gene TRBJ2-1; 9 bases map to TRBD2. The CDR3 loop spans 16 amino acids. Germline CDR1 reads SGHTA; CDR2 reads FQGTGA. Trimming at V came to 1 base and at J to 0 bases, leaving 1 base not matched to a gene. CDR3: CASSLSGGDSYNEQFF. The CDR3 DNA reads TGTGCCAGCAGCTTAAGCGGGGGGGACTCCTACAATGAGCAGTTCTTC.

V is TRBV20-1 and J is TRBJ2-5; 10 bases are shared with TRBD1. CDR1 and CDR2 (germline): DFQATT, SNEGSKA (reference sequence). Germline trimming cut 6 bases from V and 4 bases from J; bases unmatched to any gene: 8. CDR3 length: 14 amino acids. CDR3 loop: CSAADRGRGETQYF. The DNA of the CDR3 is TGCAGTGCAGCAGACAGGGGGCGCGGAGAGACCCAGTACTTC.

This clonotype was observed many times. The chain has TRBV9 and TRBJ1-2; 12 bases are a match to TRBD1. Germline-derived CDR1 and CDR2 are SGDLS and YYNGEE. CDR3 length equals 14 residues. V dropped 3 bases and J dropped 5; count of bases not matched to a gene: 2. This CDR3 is CASSGDRGLYGYTF. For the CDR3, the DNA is TGTGCCAGCAGCGGGGACAGGGGGCTGTATGGCTACACCTTC.

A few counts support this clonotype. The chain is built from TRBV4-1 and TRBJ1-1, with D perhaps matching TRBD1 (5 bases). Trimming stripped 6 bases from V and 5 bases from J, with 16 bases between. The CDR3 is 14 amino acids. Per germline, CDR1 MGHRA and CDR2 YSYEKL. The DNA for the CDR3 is TGCGCCAGCAGGGCTGCGTCTGGGGGTACTGAAGCTTTCTTT. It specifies CASRAASGGTEAFF.

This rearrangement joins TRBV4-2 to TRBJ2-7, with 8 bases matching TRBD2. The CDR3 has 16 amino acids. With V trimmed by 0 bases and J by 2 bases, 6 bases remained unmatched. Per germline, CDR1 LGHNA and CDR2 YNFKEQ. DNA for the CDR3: TGTGCCAGCAGCCAAGAAGGAGCGGGAGCCCCCTACGAGCAGTACTTC. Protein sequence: CASSQEGAGAPYEQYF.

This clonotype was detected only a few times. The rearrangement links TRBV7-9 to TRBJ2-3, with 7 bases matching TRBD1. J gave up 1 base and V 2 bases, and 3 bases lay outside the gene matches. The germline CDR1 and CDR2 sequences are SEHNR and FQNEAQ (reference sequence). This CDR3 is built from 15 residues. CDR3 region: CASSLYQGGTDTQYF. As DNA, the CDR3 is TGTGCCAGCAGCTTATACCAGGGGGGCACAGATACGCAGTATTTT.